What follows are 27 T cell receptor beta chains derived from one specimen sequenced in a study of OX40 agonist ivuxolimab in advanced cancers. Using immunoSEQ multiplex PCR, the repertoire was profiled, and TCRdb retains in-frame clones only, with some absent. The sample holds roughly 23,000 clones, roughly 80% seen once. This specimen consisted of CD4+ or CD8+ T cells sorted from blood, obtained in a trial of the OX40 agonist ivuxolimab. The receptors were gathered from an adult with an advanced solid tumor such as melanoma, head and neck, liver or kidney cancer.

This clone was seen just once. The CDR3 DNA is TGTGCCAGCCGCGTTGTTGCGAGGAACACCGGGGAGCTGTTTTTT. Translating gives CASRVVARNTGELFF. The chain combines TRBV28 with TRBJ2-2, with D unresolved. V was shortened by 8 bases and J by 1 base, with 14 bases between the two germline ends. CDR3 length: 15 residues. Germline loops: CDR1 MDHEN, CDR2 SYDVKM.

The rearrangement uses TRBV9 and TRBJ2-6; tentatively, D is TRBD2 (5 bases). Germline CDR1 and CDR2: SGDLS and YYNGEE. CDR3 size: 16 residues. Trimming pared 0 bases from V and 0 bases from J, leaving 7 bases between. CDR3 nucleotide sequence: TGTGCCAGCAGCGTAGCCCGGGACTCTGGGGCCAACGTCCTGACTTTC. Its translation is CASSVARDSGANVLTF.

This rearrangement joins TRBV7-2 to TRBJ2-7; the match to TRBD1 covers 7 bases. Looked up from germline, CDR1 is SGHTA and CDR2 is FQGNSA. The junction had 5 bases not matched to a gene; V was cut back by 1 base and J by 5 bases. The CDR3 runs 14 residues. CDR3 residues: CASSLGQGVHEQYF. CDR3 nucleotide sequence: TGTGCCAGCAGCTTAGGGCAGGGGGTCCACGAGCAGTACTTC. The full variable domain, in which reference TRBV7-2 and TRBJ2-7 provide the parts outside the CDR3, is GAGVSQSPSNKVTEKGKDVELRCDPISGHTALYWYRQSLGQGLEFLIYFQGNSAPDKSGLPSDRFSAERTGGSVSTLTIQRTQQEDSAVYLCASSLGQGVHEQYFGPGTRLTVT.

This chain links TRBV11-3 with TRBJ2-3, with D uncertain. Germline V gene sequence: CDR1 SGHNT, CDR2 YENEEA. The CDR3 is 14 amino acids. The germline V and J ends were trimmed by 4 bases and 4 bases, with 12 bases remaining between them. The CDR3 sequence: CASSSRNQPDTQYF. The CDR3 nucleotides read TGTGCCAGCAGCTCCCGTAACCAGCCAGATACGCAGTATTTT.

This chain uses TRBV27 with TRBJ2-1; D is perhaps TRBD1 or TRBD2 (5 bases each). Germline V gene sequence: CDR1 MNHEY, CDR2 SMNVEV (reference sequence). V shed 4 bases and J shed 2 bases, with 12 bases lying between them. The CDR3 spans 15 residues. As DNA, the CDR3 is TGTGCCAGCAGTTCATACCGGGACCCCTACAATGAGCAGTTCTTC. As protein: CASSSYRDPYNEQFF.

V is TRBV2 and J is TRBJ1-2; maybe TRBD1 (5 bases). CDR1 is SNHLY and CDR2 is FYNNEI in the germline V gene. V was shortened by 1 base and J by 8 bases, with 14 bases between the two germline ends. This CDR3 comprises 14 residues. In nucleotides, the CDR3 is TGTGCCAGCAGTGAAGAGGTGGACTGGGGGGGCTACACCTTC. This sequence encodes CASSEEVDWGGYTF.

The chain is built from TRBV9 and TRBJ2-5; D gene unclear. The ends were cut back, 4 bases at V and 5 bases at J, with 12 bases in the middle. This CDR3 is 13 amino acids long. Germline V lookup: CDR1 SGDLS, CDR2 YYNGEE. DNA for the CDR3: TGTGCCAGCAGCAAAGATGGATGGGAGACCCAGTACTTC. Protein sequence: CASSKDGWETQYF. Looking up the rest from reference TRBV9 and TRBJ2-5 gives the full variable domain: DSGVTQTPKHLITATGQRVTLRCSPRSGDLSVYWYQQSLDQGLQFLIQYYNGEERAKGNILERFSAQQFPDLHSELNLSSLELGDSALYFCASSKDGWETQYFGPGTRLLVL.

This CDR3 reads CASSFRGMMNTEAFF. The CDR3 coding sequence is TGTGCCAGCAGTTTCAGGGGCATGATGAACACTGAAGCTTTCTTT. V and J are TRBV28 and TRBJ1-1, with D possibly matching TRBD1 (6 bases). Looked up from germline, CDR1 is MDHEN and CDR2 is SYDVKM. V was trimmed by 3 bases and J by 0 bases, leaving 11 bases between them. The CDR3 has 15 residues.

V is TRBV6-1 and J is TRBJ1-1, with unresolved D. Germline V gene sequence: CDR1 MNHNS, CDR2 SASEGT. V was shortened by 4 bases and J by 7 bases, with 19 bases between the two germline ends. The length of the CDR3 is 15 residues. DNA of the CDR3: TGTGCCAGCAGTGGTAGGAGCCACGGGAGTAGTGAAGCTTTCTTT. Translated: CASSGRSHGSSEAFF.

The V gene is TRBV5-4, the J gene TRBJ2-7, with D perhaps assigned TRBD1 or TRBD2 (5 bases each). Germline V gives CDR1 SGHNT, CDR2 YYREEE (reference sequence). The CDR3 length is 14 residues. The V end lost 3 bases, the J end lost 3 bases, and 13 bases lay between the germline ends. The CDR3 region is CASSSPPRGYEQYF. For the CDR3, the DNA is TGTGCCAGCAGCTCCCCCCCGAGGGGCTACGAGCAGTACTTC.

The sample holds one count of this clone. The chain carries TRBV27 and TRBJ1-1; weak D call: TRBD1 (6 bases). V was trimmed by 3 bases and J by 1 base, leaving 12 bases between them. The CDR3 totals 15 residues. In germline, CDR1 is MNHEY, CDR2 SMNVEV (reference sequence). The DNA of the CDR3 is TGTGCCAGCAGTTTTGGAACGACAGGGAACACTGAAGCTTTCTTT. Protein sequence: CASSFGTTGNTEAFF.

This chain connects TRBV27 to TRBJ2-5, with D perhaps being TRBD1 or TRBD2 (5 bases each). The V end lost 5 bases, the J end lost 1 base, and 14 bases lay between the germline ends. This CDR3 is built from 15 residues. Germline loops: CDR1 MNHEY, CDR2 SMNVEV (reference sequence). For the CDR3, the DNA is TGTGCCAGCAGTCCCGTGGGACGGATCCAAGAGACCCAGTACTTC. Its protein product is CASSPVGRIQETQYF.

This clone was seen a single time. This sequence joins TRBV25-1 and TRBJ2-1, with D hard to call. CDR1 MGHDK and CDR2 SYGVNS come from the germline V gene. V was clipped by 3 bases and J by 6 bases, with 12 bases between them. This CDR3 contains 14 residues. CDR3 DNA sequence: TGTGCCAGCAGTGAGTTTGGTGAGCGCAATGAGCAGTTCTTC. The encoded protein is CASSEFGERNEQFF.

The chain has TRBV2 and TRBJ2-2; 8 nucleotides match TRBD1. Germline V gene data show CDR1 as SNHLY and CDR2 as FYNNEI. This CDR3 comprises 16 residues. J was trimmed by 7 bases and V by 3 bases; bases with no gene match: 10. CDR3 nucleotides: TGTGCCAGCAGTGAGGGGCAGGGGGCGACCGGCGGGGAGCTGTTTTTT. This gives the protein CASSEGQGATGGELFF. The entire variable domain, with the rest obtained from reference TRBV2 and TRBJ2-2, is as follows: EPEVTQTPSHQVTQMGQEVILRCVPISNHLYFYWYRQILGQKVEFLVSFYNNEISEKSEIFDDQFSVERPDGSNFTLKIRSTKLEDSAMYFCASSEGQGATGGELFFGEGSRLTVL.

The chain employs TRBV5-4 and TRBJ2-2; 10 bases line up with TRBD2. The length of the CDR3 is 16 residues. The V gene end was trimmed by 0 bases and the J gene end by 1 base; junction bases not matched to a gene: 0. CDR1 SGHNT and CDR2 YYREEE come from the germline V gene (reference sequence). This CDR3 reads CASSLGTSGNTGELFF. CDR3 bases: TGTGCCAGCAGCTTGGGGACTAGCGGGAACACCGGGGAGCTGTTTTTT.

The gene calls are TRBV6-4 and TRBJ2-1; D may be TRBD1 or TRBD2 (6 bases each). The ends were cut back, 10 bases at V and 8 bases at J, with 18 bases in the middle. The CDR3 contains 13 residues. Germline values: CDR1 MRHNA, CDR2 SNTAGT. This CDR3 is CATRGGPRDEQFF. As DNA, the CDR3 is TGTGCCACCAGAGGGGGGCCCAGAGATGAGCAGTTCTTC.

The chain links TRBV28 to TRBJ1-1; D ambiguous. This CDR3 has 15 amino acids. V lost 1 base, J lost 0 bases, and 9 bases lay in between. In germline, CDR1 is MDHEN, CDR2 SYDVKM. This chain's CDR3 is CASSLSPSLNTEAFF. The CDR3 DNA reads as TGTGCCAGCAGTTTATCCCCCAGCCTGAACACTGAAGCTTTCTTT.

The gene calls are TRBV6-6 and TRBJ1-4; 8 positions agree with TRBD1. This CDR3 contains 16 residues. Per germline, CDR1 MNHNY and CDR2 SVGAGI (reference sequence). Trimming removed 7 bases from V and 4 bases from J; junction bases left unmatched: 11. CDR3 bases: TGTGCCAGCAAGGACCCGGGACAGGAATTTAATGAAAAACTGTTTTTT. As protein: CASKDPGQEFNEKLFF.

This chain links TRBV18 with TRBJ2-7; TRBD1 matches at 8 bases. With 3 bases clipped from V and 3 bases from J, the junction kept 7 bases outside the gene matches. The length of the CDR3 is 15 residues. The germline CDR1 and CDR2 sequences are KGHSH and LQKENI. CDR3 nucleotide sequence: TGTGCCAGCTCACCCCCGACAGGGGCAGACTACGAGCAGTACTTC. Residues: CASSPPTGADYEQYF.

This clone was found once. CDR3 DNA: TGCGCCAGCAGCTTGAAAGGGTTAAGCGATTCACCCCTCCACTTT. This translates into CASSLKGLSDSPLHF. The chain has TRBV5-1 and TRBJ1-6, with D unclear. V lost 1 base and J lost 8, with 13 bases in between. CDR3 size: 15 residues. Germline V gene sequence: CDR1 SGHRS, CDR2 YFSETQ.

This sequence joins TRBV7-9 and TRBJ2-7, with 11 bases that match TRBD2. Germline V gene data show CDR1 as SEHNR and CDR2 as FQNEAQ (reference sequence). V was pared by 5 bases and J by 5 bases, with 14 bases of the junction left unmatched. The CDR3 runs 17 residues. CDR3 bases: TGTGCCAGCAGCCATCCGCTAGCGGGAGGCCGGGGGAACGAGCAGTACTTC. It specifies CASSHPLAGGRGNEQYF.

The chain joins TRBV19 to TRBJ2-1; 7 bases are shared with TRBD1. This CDR3 region has 15 residues. The V segment lost 5 bases and the J segment 2 bases; nucleotides outside the gene matches: 6. Germline V gives CDR1 LNHDA, CDR2 SQIVND (reference sequence). CDR3: CASSLWDSTYNEQFF. CDR3 DNA sequence: TGTGCCAGTAGTCTCTGGGACAGCACCTACAATGAGCAGTTCTTC.

V usage is TRBV9 and J usage is TRBJ2-1; 8 bases line up with TRBD2. The ends lost 6 bases at V and 0 bases at J; junction bases unmatched: 5. Germline CDR1 SGDLS, CDR2 YYNGEE. CDR3 size: 15 residues. CDR3 sequence: CASTPGGSSYNEQFF. DNA of the CDR3: TGTGCCAGCACCCCGGGGGGGAGCTCCTACAATGAGCAGTTCTTC. Full variable domain (outside the CDR3, taken from reference TRBV9 and TRBJ2-1): DSGVTQTPKHLITATGQRVTLRCSPRSGDLSVYWYQQSLDQGLQFLIQYYNGEERAKGNILERFSAQQFPDLHSELNLSSLELGDSALYFCASTPGGSSYNEQFFGPGTRLTVL.

This chain connects TRBV7-8 to TRBJ2-1; D may be TRBD2 (5 bases). Germline V gene data show CDR1 as SGHVS and CDR2 as FQNEAQ. This CDR3 is built from 16 residues. V was shortened by 5 bases and J by 2 bases, with 16 bases between the two germline ends. CDR3 sequence reads: CASSPPSSKPYNEQFF. The CDR3 DNA follows: TGTGCCAGCAGCCCACCGTCTAGCAAGCCCTACAATGAGCAGTTCTTC.

This clone was seen only once. The chain has TRBV10-3 and TRBJ2-3; no firm D call. The germline V and J ends were trimmed by 4 bases and 2 bases, with 7 bases remaining between them. CDR1 is ENHRY, CDR2 SYGVKD, per germline. CDR3 size: 13 residues. The CDR3 sequence is CAISVANTDTQYF. CDR3 in DNA: TGTGCCATCAGTGTGGCAAACACAGATACGCAGTATTTT.

The gene calls are TRBV4-3 and TRBJ1-1, with 7 bases aligning to TRBD1. The CDR3 has 12 residues. V trimming: 4 bases; J trimming: 10 bases; junction bases outside the gene matches: 6. CDR1 is LGHNA, CDR2 YSLEER, per germline. The CDR3 DNA sequence: TGCGCCAGCAGCCCTACAGGGGTAACAGCTTTCTTT. It translates to CASSPTGVTAFF.

The gene calls are TRBV7-9 and TRBJ2-7; no clear D gene. Germline V lookup: CDR1 SEHNR, CDR2 FQNEAQ (reference sequence). The CDR3 is 12 amino acids. CDR3: CVERTASYEQYF. The CDR3 DNA reads TGTGTCGAGCGCACAGCGTCCTACGAGCAGTACTTC.